This entry lists 8 T cell receptor beta chains sequenced from one sample in a study of CD8 T cells in ankylosing spondylitis. TCRdb itself ran the 5' RACE reads through MiXCR, one entry per CDR3 protein. In the table there are 25,000 or so distinct CDR3 sequences, approximately 7.9% of which are singletons. Material: blood. The source of these receptors is a male donor with ankylosing spondylitis or in good health (not recorded which).

This clonotype was detected only a few times. The chain has TRBV12-3 or TRBV12-4 and TRBJ1-1; 11 nucleotides align to TRBD1. Trimming cost V 3 bases and J 4 bases; bases outside gene matches: 1. The CDR3 contains 14 residues. Here the CDR3 DNA reads TGTGCCAGCAGTTTTGGGACAGGGGGCACTGAAGCTTTCTTT. Protein sequence: CASSFGTGGTEAFF.

CDR3 in amino acids: CASSQTPGQGGEKLFF. In DNA form, the CDR3 reads TGCGCCAGCAGCCAGACTCCGGGACAGGGTGGGGAAAAACTGTTTTTT. V gene TRBV4-3 combines with J gene TRBJ1-4, with 9 bases matching TRBD1. The CDR3 has 16 amino acids. Germline CDR1 LGHNA, CDR2 YSLEER. V shed 3 bases and J 8 bases; nucleotides not matched to a gene: 10.

This chain connects TRBV6-5 to TRBJ2-4, with D perhaps matching TRBD2 (6 bases). The CDR3 is 14 residues long. Germline CDR1 MNHEY, CDR2 SVGAGI. Trimming removed 6 bases from V and 8 bases from J, with 17 bases in between. CDR3 protein: CASRPGGGRDIQYF. Here the CDR3 DNA reads TGTGCCAGCAGACCCGGTGGAGGGCGGGACATTCAGTACTTC.

The chain couples TRBV12-3 or TRBV12-4 to TRBJ2-2; 9 bases fit TRBD1. Trimming took 6 bases from V and 5 from J; bases not matched to a gene: 4. This CDR3 comprises 14 residues. The CDR3 protein is CASSSGTGTGELFF. The CDR3 bases are TGTGCCAGCAGCTCCGGGACAGGGACCGGGGAGCTGTTTTTT.

This clonotype was recorded at least ten times. For the CDR3, the DNA is TGTGCCAGCAGTCCAGACCCTATGGTTGCATTGTACTTC. This sequence encodes CASSPDPMVALYF. The chain combines TRBV12-3 or TRBV12-4 with TRBJ2-4; D remains ambiguous. This CDR3 is 13 amino acids long. Trimming pared 5 bases from V and 15 bases from J, leaving 20 bases between.

This clonotype has just a few counts. The chain carries TRBV5-5 and TRBJ2-3; maybe TRBD1 (6 bases). Trimming took off 4 bases at V and 2 bases at J, with 11 bases between the two ends. CDR3 length: 14 amino acids. Germline CDR1 reads SGHKS; CDR2 reads YYEKEE (reference sequence). The CDR3 DNA reads as TGTGCCAGCAGCCCTGGGGGCCCCACAGATACGCAGTATTTT. This gives the protein CASSPGGPTDTQYF.

The table lists this clonotype with many counts. The V and J genes are TRBV25-1 and TRBJ2-4, with a possible D match to TRBD1 (5 bases). V was shortened by 2 bases and J by 1 base, with 6 bases between the two germline ends. Per the germline V gene, CDR1 is MGHDK and CDR2 is SYGVNS. There are 14 residues in the CDR3. The DNA for the CDR3 is TGTGCCAGCAGTGAACAGGGTGCCAAAAACATTCAGTACTTC. Protein sequence: CASSEQGAKNIQYF.

This clonotype was detected a few times. This rearrangement joins TRBV28 to TRBJ2-3; 7 nucleotides match TRBD2. The germline V gene has CDR1 MDHEN and CDR2 SYDVKM. This CDR3 spans 15 amino acids. Trimming took 2 bases from V and 4 from J; bases not matched to a gene: 6. CDR3 in amino acids: CASSLRRTSSDTQYF. The CDR3 nucleotides are TGTGCCAGCAGTTTACGCCGGACTAGTTCAGATACGCAGTATTTT. Drawing the rest from reference TRBV28 and TRBJ2-3, the complete variable domain is DVKVTQSSRYLVKRTGEKVFLECVQDMDHENMFWYRQDPGLGLRLIYFSYDVKMKEKGDIPEGYSVSREKKERFSLILESASTNQTSMYLCASSLRRTSSDTQYFGPGTRLTVL.